Described below is a single T cell receptor (beta chain) sequence and its context. Its antigen is as yet unknown. The CDR3 runs to 15 residues. Germline loops: CDR1 KGHSH, CDR2 LQKENI. Trimming removed 3 bases from V and 0 bases from J, with 11 bases in between. The method was immunoSEQ multiplex PCR; TCRdb's version includes in-frame clones alone and lacks a portion of them. The sample lists 1,900 or so clones; 80% were seen once. Treatment was busulfan-fludarabine conditioning, a marrow graft, and cyclophosphamide on days +3 and +4. These data originate in a study of T cells after posttransplantation cyclophosphamide. Overall study results and limits: Blood and skin or GI T cell repertoires showed limited TRB overlap. Donor-recipient repertoire similarity was low at 1-2 months, rising over year one.

The chain employs TRBV18 and TRBJ1-1; a weak D match, TRBD1 (5 bases). This TCR was recovered from a male patient between 25 and 39 years old who received an allogeneic stem cell transplant from a related donor, was CMV-positive, and had acute GVHD only. Some T cells may be supplied by the graft donor. The sample consisted of PBMCs, taken around 300 days after allogeneic stem cell transplant with posttransplant cyclophosphamide. The CDR3 region has the DNA TGTGCCAGCTCACCCGTCAGGGCGATGAACACTGAAGCTTTCTTT. It codes for CASSPVRAMNTEAFF.